These 4 T cell receptor beta chains were all obtained from the same sample, sequenced in a study of radiation and T cells in renal cell carcinoma. As to time point: baseline pretreatment blood. Described treatment: 15 Gy SBRT to primary tumor, nephrectomy 4 weeks later. TCRdb's copy holds only in-frame clones and misses some; the assay was immunoSEQ multiplex PCR. Among about 150,000 clones listed, about 87% were seen once. This specimen was blood, taken from a patient whose treatment included radiotherapy and nephrectomy. These receptors all stem from a woman in her sixties or seventies with renal cell carcinoma.

Only a few counts were recorded for this clone. The chain is built from TRBV28 and TRBJ2-2; 7 nucleotides match TRBD1. Trimming at V came to 5 bases and at J to 3 bases, leaving 6 bases not matched to a gene. The germline V gene encodes CDR1 MDHEN and CDR2 SYDVKM. CDR3 length: 15 amino acids. CDR3 nucleotides: TGTGCCAGCAGTAGAGACAGGGCGGACACCGGGGAGCTGTTTTTT. It specifies CASSRDRADTGELFF.

The V gene is TRBV6-5, the J gene TRBJ2-2; perhaps TRBD1 as D (6 bases). Trimming shortened V by 7 bases and J by 6 bases, and 9 bases separated the two germline ends. Germline V CDR1 and CDR2: MNHEY, SVGAGI. The CDR3 has 12 residues. The DNA of the CDR3 is TGTGCCAGCACATGGGGGCCCGGGGAGCTGTTTTTT. This translates into CASTWGPGELFF.

This clone was seen just once. This chain links TRBV28 with TRBJ1-1, with D possibly TRBD1 on 5 matching bases. Germline V gene lookup returns CDR1 MDHEN and CDR2 SYDVKM. This CDR3 spans 13 amino acids. V was pared by 3 bases and J by 1 base, with 6 bases between. The CDR3 reads CASSFGGNTEAFF. CDR3 DNA: TGTGCCAGCAGTTTCGGGGGGAACACTGAAGCTTTCTTT.

This chain uses TRBV11-3 with TRBJ2-1; unclear D gene. CDR3 size: 14 residues. Germline V gives CDR1 SGHNT, CDR2 YENEEA. Trimming took off 3 bases at V and 2 bases at J, with 8 bases between the two ends. CDR3 nucleotide sequence: TGTGCCAGCAGCTTGAGGCAGACCTACAATGAGCAGTTCTTC. Amino acids: CASSLRQTYNEQFF.